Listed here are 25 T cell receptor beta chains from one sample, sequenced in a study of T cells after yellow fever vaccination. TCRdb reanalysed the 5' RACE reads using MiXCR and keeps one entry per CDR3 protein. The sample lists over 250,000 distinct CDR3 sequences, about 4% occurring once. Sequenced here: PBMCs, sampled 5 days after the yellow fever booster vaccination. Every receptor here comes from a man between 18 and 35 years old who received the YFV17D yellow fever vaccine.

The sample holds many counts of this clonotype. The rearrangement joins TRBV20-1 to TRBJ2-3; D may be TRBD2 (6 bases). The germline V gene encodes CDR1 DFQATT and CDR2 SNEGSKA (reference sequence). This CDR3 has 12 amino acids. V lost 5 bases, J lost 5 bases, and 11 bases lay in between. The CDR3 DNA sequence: TGCAGTGCTCGACTGGGGGGAGATACGCAGTATTTT. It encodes CSARLGGDTQYF.

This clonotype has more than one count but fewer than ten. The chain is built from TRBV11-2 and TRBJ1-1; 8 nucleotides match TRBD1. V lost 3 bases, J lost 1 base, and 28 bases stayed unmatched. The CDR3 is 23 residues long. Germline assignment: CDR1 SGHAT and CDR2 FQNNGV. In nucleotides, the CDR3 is TGTGCCAGCAGCTTTAATTCCCCCTTTAAGCCTATGGACAGGGATGCGAAGAACACTGAAGCTTTCTTT. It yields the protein CASSFNSPFKPMDRDAKNTEAFF.

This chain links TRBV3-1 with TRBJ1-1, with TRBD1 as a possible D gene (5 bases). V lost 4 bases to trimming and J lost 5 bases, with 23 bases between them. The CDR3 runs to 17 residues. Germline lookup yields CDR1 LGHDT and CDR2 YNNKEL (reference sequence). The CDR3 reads CASSPLGQRGEGTEAFF. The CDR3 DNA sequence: TGTGCCAGCAGCCCCCTCGGCCAGCGGGGCGAGGGGACTGAAGCTTTCTTT.

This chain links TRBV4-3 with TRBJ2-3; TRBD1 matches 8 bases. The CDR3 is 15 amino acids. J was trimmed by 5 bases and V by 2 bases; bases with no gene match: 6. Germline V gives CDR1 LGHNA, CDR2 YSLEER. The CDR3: CASSQQDRAGDTQYF. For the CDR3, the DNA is TGCGCCAGCAGCCAACAGGACAGGGCAGGAGATACGCAGTATTTT.

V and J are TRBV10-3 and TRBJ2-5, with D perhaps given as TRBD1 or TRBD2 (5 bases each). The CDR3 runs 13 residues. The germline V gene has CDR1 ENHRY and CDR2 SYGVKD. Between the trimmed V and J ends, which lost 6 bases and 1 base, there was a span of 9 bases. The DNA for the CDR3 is TGTGCCATCAGGGGGGATTTCCAAGAGACCCAGTACTTC. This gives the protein CAIRGDFQETQYF.

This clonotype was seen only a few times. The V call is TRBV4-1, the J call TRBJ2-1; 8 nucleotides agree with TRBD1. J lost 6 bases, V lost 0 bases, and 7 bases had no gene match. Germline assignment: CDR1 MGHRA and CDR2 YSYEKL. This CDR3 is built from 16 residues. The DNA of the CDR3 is TGCGCCAGCAGCCAAGAACCAGGGGGCCAAAGCAATGAGCAGTTCTTC. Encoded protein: CASSQEPGGQSNEQFF.

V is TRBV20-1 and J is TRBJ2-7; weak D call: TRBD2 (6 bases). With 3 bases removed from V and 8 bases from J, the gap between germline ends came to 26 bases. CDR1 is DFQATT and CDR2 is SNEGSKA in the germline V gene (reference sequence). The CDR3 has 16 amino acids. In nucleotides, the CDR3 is TGCAGTGCTAGTCAGCCCGGAGGAGGGAGGACGGGGAAGCAGTACTTC. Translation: CSASQPGGGRTGKQYF.

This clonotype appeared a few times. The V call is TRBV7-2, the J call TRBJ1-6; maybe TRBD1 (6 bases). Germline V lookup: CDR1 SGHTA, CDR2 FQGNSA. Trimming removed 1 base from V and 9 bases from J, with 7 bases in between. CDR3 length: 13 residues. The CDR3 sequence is CASSLGRGSPLHF. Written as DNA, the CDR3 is TGTGCCAGCAGCTTAGGCAGGGGTTCACCCCTCCACTTT.

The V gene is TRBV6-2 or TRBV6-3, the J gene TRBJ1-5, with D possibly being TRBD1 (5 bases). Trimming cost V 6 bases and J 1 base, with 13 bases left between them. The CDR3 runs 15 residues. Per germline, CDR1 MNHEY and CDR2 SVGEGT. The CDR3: CASSLRQTSNQPQHF. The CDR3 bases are TGTGCCAGCAGCCTCCGACAGACCAGCAATCAGCCCCAGCATTTT.

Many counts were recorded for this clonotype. The chain's CDR3 is CASSLDPGTDTQYF. The CDR3 nucleotides read TGTGCCAGCAGCTTGGACCCGGGCACAGATACGCAGTATTTT. The V gene is TRBV5-5, the J gene TRBJ2-3; D ambiguous. The CDR3 loop spans 14 amino acids. With 0 bases removed from V and 1 base from J, the gap between germline ends came to 6 bases. Per germline, CDR1 SGHKS and CDR2 YYEKEE (reference sequence).

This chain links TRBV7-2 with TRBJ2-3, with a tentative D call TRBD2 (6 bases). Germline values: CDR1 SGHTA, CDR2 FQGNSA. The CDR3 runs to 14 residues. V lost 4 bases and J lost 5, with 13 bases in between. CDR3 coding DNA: TGTGCCAGCAGCTCCCGTAGCGGAGGAGATACGCAGTATTTT. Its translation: CASSSRSGGDTQYF.

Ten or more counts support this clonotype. This CDR3 is CASSPVRATDTDTQYF. The CDR3 coding sequence is TGTGCCAGCAGTCCCGTACGGGCGACAGACACAGATACGCAGTATTTT. The chain carries TRBV28 and TRBJ2-3, with D possibly being TRBD1 (5 bases). Deletions cut 5 bases from V and 2 bases from J, with 17 bases between. CDR3 length: 16 residues. The V gene's germline CDR1 is MDHEN and CDR2 SYDVKM.

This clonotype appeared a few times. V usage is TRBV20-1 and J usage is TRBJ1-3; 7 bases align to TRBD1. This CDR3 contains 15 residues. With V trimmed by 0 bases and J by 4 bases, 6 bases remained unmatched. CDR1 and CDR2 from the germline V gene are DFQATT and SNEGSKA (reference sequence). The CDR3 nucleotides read TGCAGTGCTAGAGACGCAGGGGGTTCAGGAAACACCATATATTTT. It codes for CSARDAGGSGNTIYF.

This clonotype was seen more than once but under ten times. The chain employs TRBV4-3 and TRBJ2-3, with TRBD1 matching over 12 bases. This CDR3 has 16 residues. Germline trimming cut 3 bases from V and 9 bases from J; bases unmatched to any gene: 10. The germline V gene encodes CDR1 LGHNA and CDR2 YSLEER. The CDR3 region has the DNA TGCGCCAGCAGCCACCTGGGACAGGGGGCATCAAGCACGCAGTATTTT. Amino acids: CASSHLGQGASSTQYF.

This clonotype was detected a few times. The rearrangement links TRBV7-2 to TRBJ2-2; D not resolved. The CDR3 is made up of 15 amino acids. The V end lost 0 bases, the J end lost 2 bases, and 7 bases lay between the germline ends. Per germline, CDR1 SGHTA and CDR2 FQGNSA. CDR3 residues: CASSLALSNTGELFF. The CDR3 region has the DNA TGTGCCAGCAGCTTAGCTTTGTCCAACACCGGGGAGCTGTTTTTT.

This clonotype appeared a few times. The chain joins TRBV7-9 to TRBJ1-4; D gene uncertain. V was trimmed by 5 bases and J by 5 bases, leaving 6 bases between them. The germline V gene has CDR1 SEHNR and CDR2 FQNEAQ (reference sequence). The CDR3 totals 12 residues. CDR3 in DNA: TGTGCCAGCAGCGTCCCGAATGAAAAACTGTTTTTT. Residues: CASSVPNEKLFF.

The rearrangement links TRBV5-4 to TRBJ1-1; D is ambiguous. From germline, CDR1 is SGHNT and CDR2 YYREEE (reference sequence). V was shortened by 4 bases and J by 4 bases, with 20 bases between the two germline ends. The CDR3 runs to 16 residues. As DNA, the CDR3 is TGTGCCAGCAGCAAGCCCCCTGGGAGGTCGGGCACTGAAGCTTTCTTT. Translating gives CASSKPPGRSGTEAFF.

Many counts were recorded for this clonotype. CDR3 loop: CASSLHRDYGYTF. CDR3 nucleotides: TGTGCCAGCAGCTTACACAGGGACTATGGCTACACCTTC. The rearrangement joins TRBV7-2 to TRBJ1-2; D perhaps matches TRBD1 (6 bases). Trimming shortened V by 2 bases and J by 3 bases, and 7 bases separated the two germline ends. CDR1 and CDR2 from the germline V gene are SGHTA and FQGNSA. The CDR3 contains 13 residues.

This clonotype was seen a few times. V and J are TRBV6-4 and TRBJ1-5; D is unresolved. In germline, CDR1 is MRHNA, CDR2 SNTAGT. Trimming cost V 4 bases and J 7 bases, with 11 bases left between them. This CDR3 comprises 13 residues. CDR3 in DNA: TGTGCCAGCAGTGCCGCGGTTGGCCAGCCCCAGCATTTT. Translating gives CASSAAVGQPQHF.

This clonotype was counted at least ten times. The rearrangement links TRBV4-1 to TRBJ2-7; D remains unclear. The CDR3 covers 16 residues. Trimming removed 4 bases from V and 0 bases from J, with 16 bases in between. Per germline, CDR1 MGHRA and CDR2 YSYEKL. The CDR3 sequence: CASSPRGVFPSYEQYF. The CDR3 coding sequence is TGCGCCAGCAGCCCACGCGGCGTTTTCCCCTCCTACGAGCAGTACTTC.

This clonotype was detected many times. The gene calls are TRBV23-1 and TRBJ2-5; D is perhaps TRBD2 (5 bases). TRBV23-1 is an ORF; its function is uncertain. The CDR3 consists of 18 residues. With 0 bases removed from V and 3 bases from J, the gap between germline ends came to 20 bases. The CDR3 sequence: CASSQSRWRKDQEETQYF. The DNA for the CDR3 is TGCGCCAGCAGTCAATCCCGGTGGAGGAAGGATCAGGAAGAGACCCAGTACTTC.

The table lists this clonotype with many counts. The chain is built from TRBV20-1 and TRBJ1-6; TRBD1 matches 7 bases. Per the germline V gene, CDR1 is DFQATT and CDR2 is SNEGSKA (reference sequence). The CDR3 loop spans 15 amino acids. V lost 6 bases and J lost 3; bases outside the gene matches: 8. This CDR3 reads CSADRQGFYNSPLHF. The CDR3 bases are TGCAGTGCCGACAGACAGGGCTTCTATAATTCACCCCTCCACTTT.

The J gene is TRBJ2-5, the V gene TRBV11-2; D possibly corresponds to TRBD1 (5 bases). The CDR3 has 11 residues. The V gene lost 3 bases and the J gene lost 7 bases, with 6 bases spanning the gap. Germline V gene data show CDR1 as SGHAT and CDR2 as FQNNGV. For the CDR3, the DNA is TGTGCCAGCAGCTTCCAGGGGACCCAGTACTTC. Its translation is CASSFQGTQYF.

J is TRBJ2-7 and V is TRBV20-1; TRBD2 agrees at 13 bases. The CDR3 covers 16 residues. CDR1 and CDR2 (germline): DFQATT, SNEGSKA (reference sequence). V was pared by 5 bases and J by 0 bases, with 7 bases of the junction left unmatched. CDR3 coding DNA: TGCAGTGCTGGCGGGACTAGCGGGAAGAGCTCCTACGAGCAGTACGTC. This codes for CSAGGTSGKSSYEQYV.

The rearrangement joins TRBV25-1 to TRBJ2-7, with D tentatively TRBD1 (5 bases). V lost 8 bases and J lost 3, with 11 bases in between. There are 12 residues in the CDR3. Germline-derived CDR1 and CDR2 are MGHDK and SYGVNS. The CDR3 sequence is CASDRGNYEQYF. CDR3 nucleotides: TGTGCCAGCGACAGAGGCAACTACGAGCAGTACTTC.